This T cell receptor beta chain originates from a study of tumor-infiltrating lymphocytes in primary liver carcinoma. Priming with a constant-region primer yielded TCR beta cDNA from approximately 500 ng total RNA. Library construction for TCR beta comprised three nested multiplex PCR rounds performed with slightly modified ARM-PCR. The study ran its first two PCR rounds for roughly 11 cycles each, using TRBV1-TRBV30 forward primers and a C-beta reverse primer. TCRdb called the multiplex PCR reads again in MiXCR, with one record for every CDR3 protein. The sample carries roughly 50,000 distinct CDR3 sequences, roughly 77% recorded once. V was cut by 5 bases and J by 1 base, with 26 bases left in between. The CDR3 extends over 19 amino acids. From germline, CDR1 is SGHAT and CDR2 FQDESV (reference sequence). Concerning this clonotype itself: The CDR3 carries no conserved terminal phenylalanine or tryptophan, so it likely arises from a read error.

Investigators took RNA and DNA out together from about 19-30 mg of unsorted bulk tissue. Material for sequencing was liver tumor tissue from sampling region 2. Stated subset: tumor region T2, inferior pole. This receptor was identified in a man aged 40-49 years with primary liver carcinoma and hepatitis B virus infection. The gene calls are TRBV11-1 and TRBJ2-5; D might be TRBD2 (5 bases). DNA for the CDR3: TGTGCCAGCAGCCCGCCCCCGGAGGTCATGAAGGAGTTCCAAGAGACCCAGTACTCC. It encodes CASSPPPEVMKEFQETQYS.